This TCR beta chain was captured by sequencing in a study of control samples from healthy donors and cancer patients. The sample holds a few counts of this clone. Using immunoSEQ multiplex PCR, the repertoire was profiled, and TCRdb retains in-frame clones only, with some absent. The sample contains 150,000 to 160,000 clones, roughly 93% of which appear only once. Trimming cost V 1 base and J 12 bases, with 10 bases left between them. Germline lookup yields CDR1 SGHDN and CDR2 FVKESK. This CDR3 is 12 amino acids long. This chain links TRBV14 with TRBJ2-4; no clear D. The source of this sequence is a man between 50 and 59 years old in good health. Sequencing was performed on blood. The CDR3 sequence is CASSQAGRGQYF. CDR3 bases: TGTGCCAGCAGCCAAGCGGGCCGTGGTCAGTACTTC.